The next 12 T cell receptor beta chains were all read from a single sample in a study of cytotoxic CD8 clonotypes in ibrutinib-treated CLL. The data were produced by immunoSEQ multiplex PCR, yet TCRdb's version contains in-frame clones alone and is incomplete. The data hold tens of thousands of clones, with around 52% observed a single time. The specimen was PBMCs, collected after 12 months of ibrutinib treatment. These receptors all come from a human donor with chronic lymphocytic leukemia.

The V and J genes are TRBV28 and TRBJ1-2, with D unclear. The CDR3 runs 15 residues. Germline loops: CDR1 MDHEN, CDR2 SYDVKM. Trimming took 11 bases from V and 3 from J, leaving 22 bases between them. The CDR3 here is CAASGRTPSYYGYTF. Here the CDR3 DNA reads TGTGCCGCCTCTGGCCGTACCCCCTCTTACTATGGCTACACCTTC.

This chain joins TRBV4-1 and TRBJ1-2, with TRBD1 as a possible D gene (5 bases). Germline CDR1 reads MGHRA; CDR2 reads YSYEKL. Between the trimmed V and J ends, which lost 0 bases and 1 base, there was a span of 9 bases. The CDR3 runs 15 residues. The CDR3 coding sequence is TGCGCCAGCAGCCAAGATAGACAGAATAACTATGGCTACACCTTC. It translates to CASSQDRQNNYGYTF.

At least ten counts were recorded for this clone. The CDR3 DNA follows: TGTGCCAGCAGTTTACTAGCGGGTAGCACAGATACGCAGTATTTT. This translates into CASSLLAGSTDTQYF. V and J are TRBV28 and TRBJ2-3; 8 nucleotides match TRBD2. Germline values: CDR1 MDHEN, CDR2 SYDVKM. This CDR3 spans 15 amino acids. Unmatched junction bases numbered 1, after V lost 2 bases and J lost 0 bases.

The chain joins TRBV4-2 to TRBJ1-2, with TRBD1 as a possible D gene (5 bases). CDR1 LGHNA and CDR2 YNFKEQ come from the germline V gene. The CDR3 totals 15 residues. V lost 6 bases to trimming and J lost 2 bases, with 16 bases between them. The CDR3: CASSYDRGRNYGYTF. CDR3 DNA sequence: TGTGCCAGCAGTTATGACAGAGGAAGGAACTATGGCTACACCTTC.

The V gene is TRBV6-5, the J gene TRBJ1-1; 11 bases are a match to TRBD1. This CDR3 comprises 14 residues. The germline V gene has CDR1 MNHEY and CDR2 SVGAGI. The ends lost 6 bases at V and 6 bases at J; junction bases unmatched: 6. Here the CDR3 reads CASRRDRGISEAFF. The CDR3, as DNA: TGTGCCAGCAGACGGGACAGGGGGATCTCTGAAGCTTTCTTT.

The chain recombines TRBV10-3 with TRBJ2-2, with D tentatively TRBD2 (7 bases). Germline CDR1 reads ENHRY; CDR2 reads SYGVKD. The CDR3 sequence is 16 residues long. V was cut by 5 bases and J by 0 bases, with 13 bases left in between. CDR3 DNA: TGTGCCATCAGTTCTCGGGGGGCGGCGAACACCGGGGAGCTGTTTTTT. Its protein product is CAISSRGAANTGELFF.

V usage is TRBV9 and J usage is TRBJ2-3, with D possibly TRBD2 on 5 matching bases. The CDR3 has 15 residues. V was clipped by 2 bases and J by 4 bases, with 14 bases between them. The germline gives CDR1 SGDLS, CDR2 YYNGEE. CDR3 coding DNA: TGTGCCAGCAGCGTCCGGACTCTTGGCGCAGATACGCAGTATTTT. It codes for CASSVRTLGADTQYF.

The rearrangement links TRBV2 to TRBJ1-2; 8 bases match TRBD1. J gave up 0 bases and V 1 base, and 1 base lay outside the gene matches. The CDR3 totals 15 residues. Germline CDR1 is SNHLY and CDR2 is FYNNEI. CDR3 amino acids: CASSEGDRTNYGYTF. Here the CDR3 DNA reads TGTGCCAGCAGTGAAGGGGACAGGACTAACTATGGCTACACCTTC.

The J gene is TRBJ2-7, the V gene TRBV5-4; 9 nucleotides align to TRBD2. Germline-derived CDR1 and CDR2 are SGHNT and YYREEE (reference sequence). The J segment lost 2 bases and the V segment lost 3 bases, leaving 3 bases of the junction unmatched. This CDR3 is 14 amino acids long. The CDR3 spells CASSWTSAPYEQYF. CDR3 coding DNA: TGTGCCAGCAGCTGGACTAGCGCGCCCTACGAGCAGTACTTC. The full variable domain, rest sourced from reference TRBV5-4 and TRBJ2-7, is ETGVTQSPTHLIKTRGQQVTLRCSSQSGHNTVSWYQQALGQGPQFIFQYYREEENGRGNFPPRFSGLQFPNYSSELNVNALELDDSALYLCASSWTSAPYEQYFGPGTRLTVT.

The V and J genes are TRBV27 and TRBJ2-3; 13 bases are a match to TRBD2. The CDR3 runs 18 residues. Germline lookup yields CDR1 MNHEY and CDR2 SMNVEV (reference sequence). The V gene end was trimmed by 5 bases and the J gene end by 7 bases; junction bases not matched to a gene: 15. CDR3 residues: CASSQTQGLAGVWYTQYF. The CDR3 bases are TGTGCCAGCAGTCAAACACAAGGACTAGCGGGAGTTTGGTATACGCAGTATTTT.

There are many counts of this clone. The chain is built from TRBV11-2 and TRBJ2-1; 12 bases match TRBD2. V trimming: 1 base; J trimming: 8 bases; junction bases outside the gene matches: 3. CDR3 size: 15 residues. The germline gives CDR1 SGHAT, CDR2 FQNNGV. CDR3 sequence: CASSLASGGGDEQFF. CDR3 coding DNA: TGTGCCAGCAGCTTAGCTAGCGGGGGGGGAGATGAGCAGTTCTTC. The variable domain in full, completed from reference TRBV11-2 and TRBJ2-1, reads EAGVAQSPRYKIIEKRQSVAFWCNPISGHATLYWYQQILGQGPKLLIQFQNNGVVDDSQLPKDRFSAERLKGVDSTLKIQPAKLEDSAVYLCASSLASGGGDEQFFGPGTRLTVL.

This clone was seen only a few times. The chain carries TRBV5-6 and TRBJ2-7, with D perhaps matching TRBD1 (6 bases). The germline V gene encodes CDR1 SGHDT and CDR2 YYEEEE. The CDR3 is 13 amino acids. V was shortened by 2 bases and J by 3 bases, with 9 bases between the two germline ends. The CDR3 loop is CASSFQGRYEQYV. In DNA form, the CDR3 reads TGTGCCAGCAGCTTCCAGGGGCGCTACGAGCAGTACGTC.